The 9 T cell receptor beta chains listed next were all sequenced from one sample in a study of identical twins. MiXCR, run by TCRdb on the 5' RACE reads, gives a single entry per CDR3 protein. Here the sample spans 460,000 or so distinct CDR3 sequences, 12% to 15% being singletons. The data also belong to a second study, concerning yellow fever vaccine responses in identical twins.

The sequencing sample was made of CD4+ T cells sorted from blood. The receptors were sampled from a woman in her late teens or twenties in good health.

V and J are TRBV3-1 and TRBJ2-3, with TRBD2 identical over 10 bases. Trimming cost V 5 bases and J 0 bases; bases outside gene matches: 5. The CDR3 has 16 amino acids. Germline CDR1 LGHDT, CDR2 YNNKEL (reference sequence). CDR3: CASSSGLARSTDTQYF. The CDR3 region has the DNA TGTGCCAGCAGCTCGGGACTAGCGCGTAGCACAGATACGCAGTATTTT.

This clonotype was counted between two and nine times. The chain employs TRBV7-3 and TRBJ2-7, with TRBD2 identical over 11 bases. V lost 6 bases to trimming and J lost 6 bases; unmatched junction nucleotides: 4. The CDR3 totals 13 residues. CDR1 is SGHTA, CDR2 FQGTGA, per germline. The CDR3 sequence is CASSQTSGGEQYF. DNA for the CDR3: TGTGCCAGCAGTCAAACTAGCGGGGGCGAGCAGTACTTC. Complete variable domain (other parts from reference TRBV7-3 and TRBJ2-7): GAGVSQTPSNKVTEKGKYVELRCDPISGHTALYWYRQSLGQGPEFLIYFQGTGAADDSGLPNDRFFAVRPEGSVSTLKIQRTERGDSAVYLCASSQTSGGEQYFGPGTRLTVT.

This clonotype showed up just a few times. The chain uses TRBV12-3 or TRBV12-4 and TRBJ1-5; 8 bases map to TRBD1. The ends lost 6 bases at V and 3 bases at J; junction bases unmatched: 4. The CDR3 length is 14 residues. The DNA for the CDR3 is TGTGCCAGCAGCAAGACAGGGGACAATCAGCCCCAGCATTTT. Amino acid sequence: CASSKTGDNQPQHF.

This sequence joins TRBV11-2 and TRBJ2-4, with D perhaps matching TRBD1 or TRBD2 (5 bases each). Germline assignment: CDR1 SGHAT and CDR2 FQNNGV. The CDR3 covers 19 residues. Between the trimmed V and J ends, which lost 3 bases and 0 bases, there was a span of 21 bases. This chain's CDR3 is CASSLTGTPNPLAKNIQYF. The CDR3 nucleotides read TGTGCCAGCAGCTTGACTGGGACGCCTAACCCCCTAGCCAAAAACATTCAGTACTTC.

This clonotype was observed a few times. CDR3 sequence: CASSPDPTGGLAKYF. CDR3 nucleotide sequence: TGTGCCAGCAGCCCGGACCCGACAGGGGGCCTGGCCAAGTACTTC. The chain links TRBV5-5 to TRBJ2-5, with 10 bases that match TRBD1. V shed 4 bases, J shed 12 bases, and the junction held 15 bases outside the gene matches. CDR3 length: 15 amino acids. CDR1 is SGHKS, CDR2 YYEKEE, per germline (reference sequence).

The chain uses TRBV6-5 and TRBJ1-4; the match to TRBD1 covers 8 bases. V was pared by 2 bases and J by 7 bases, with 12 bases of the junction left unmatched. Looked up from germline, CDR1 is MNHEY and CDR2 is SVGAGI. The CDR3 has 17 residues. In nucleotides, the CDR3 is TGTGCCAGCAGTTACCCCAACCTACAGGGGGAGAGTGAAAAACTGTTTTTT. It codes for CASSYPNLQGESEKLFF.

This clonotype appeared a few times. The chain links TRBV7-2 to TRBJ2-2, with D perhaps being TRBD1 or TRBD2 (6 bases each). The CDR3 covers 16 residues. Trimming removed 8 bases at V and 3 bases at J, with 19 bases between. Germline assignment: CDR1 SGHTA and CDR2 FQGNSA. CDR3 residues: CASLRGGLIHTGELFF. In nucleotides, the CDR3 is TGTGCCAGCTTACGAGGGGGACTCATTCACACCGGGGAGCTGTTTTTT.

This clonotype was detected a few times. This sequence joins TRBV5-1 and TRBJ2-3; 9 bases match TRBD2. The germline CDR1 and CDR2 sequences are SGHRS and YFSETQ. With V trimmed by 3 bases and J by 4 bases, 6 bases remained unmatched. This CDR3 region has 15 residues. The CDR3 DNA sequence: TGCGCCAGCAGCTCGGGACTAGCAAGGGCAGATACGCAGTATTTT. Translating it yields CASSSGLARADTQYF. Variable domain in full (rest from reference TRBV5-1 and TRBJ2-3): KAGVTQTPRYLIKTRGQQVTLSCSPISGHRSVSWYQQTPGQGLQFLFEYFSETQRNKGNFPGRFSGRQFSNSRSEMNVSTLELGDSALYLCASSSGLARADTQYFGPGTRLTVL.

The J gene is TRBJ2-1, the V gene TRBV28; D uncertain. The CDR3 covers 16 residues. The germline V gene encodes CDR1 MDHEN and CDR2 SYDVKM. The germline V and J ends were trimmed by 7 bases and 0 bases, with 16 bases remaining between them. The CDR3 region has the DNA TGTGCCAGCATTCCTATAGCTGACGTCTCCTACAATGAGCAGTTCTTC. Protein sequence: CASIPIADVSYNEQFF.